This T cell receptor (beta chain) is from a study of long-term antiretroviral therapy in people with HIV (dated 2022 in TCRdb). Study-level background: The earliest samples were collected about a decade before the 2015 WHO recommendation for immediate ART, when ART was typically delayed until CD4 counts fell. This retrospective serial study examined whether starting ART and sustained HIV suppression were associated with changes in the composition and diversity of the TRB repertoire in peripheral blood. A total of around 190 cryopreserved PBMC samples came from a few dozen adults with confirmed HIV infection and were collected serially over a mean of roughly six years (range 1-12). Among the approximately 27 participants with HIV, eleven were female. No cross-contamination during QIAcube processing turned up in test extractions that ran a monoclonal T-cell line alongside more than 30 polyclonal samples. The paper's findings and limits, for the study overall: ART initiation was associated with a significant increase in TRB diversity, but diversity stayed significantly below transplant donor controls even after long-term ART. The repertoire was dominated across all time points by expanded TRB clones identified before ART initiation, although this dominance was seen to fluctuate and to decrease in many PLHIV after ART. Unsorted PBMC were profiled instead of sorted CD4+ and CD8+ T cells because pre-ART samples had limited cell numbers. CDR3 length ranges in HIV repertoires were narrower than in controls, and network structure suggested an antigen-experienced repertoire with only a slight naive shift after ART. Inferences about post-ART repertoire changes are limited because no data were available on ART adherence, viral resistance or therapy changes. Because PBMC availability was limited, only the TCR beta chain was sequenced, with no alpha chain pairing. The samples span the years 2004 to 2017, and the ART regimens used at that time may not be as effective as current regimens.

To be included, a participant needed at least one PBMC sample from before ART initiation plus at least two post-ART samples. Treatment was received in the United States of America by all participants with HIV. Before DNA extraction, cryopreserved samples of about 1-11 million PBMC were thawed and then washed. At the time of the earliest PBMC sample for each participant with HIV, ages ranged from roughly 20 to 54 years. PBMC samples were contributed by each participant from 1-4 timepoints before ART initiation and 2-8 timepoints after ART initiation, with a median of 7 samples. For every participant, serial HIV viral load, CD4+ T-cell count, ART history and demographic data were obtained. Genomic DNA was extracted from unsorted PBMC with a Qiagen kit on a QIAcube, with processing performed in batches of 12 samples. The immunoSEQ hsTCRB v3.0 assay was used at survey level resolution to sequence the TRB variable region. The targeted TRB sequencing depth was roughly 35,000-50,000 T-cell genomes per sample. Pooled TRB libraries were sequenced on an Illumina MiSeq with a v3 150-cycle kit. In the paper's pipeline: Repertoire analysis ran in R within a reproducible Nextflow workflow covering QC, data transformation and analysis. LymphoSeq2, an R package for exploring AIRR-Seq data, was used to implement the custom analyses. A handful of samples yielding fewer than 5000 total TRB sequences were excluded, leaving 188 analyzed HIV repertoires. Among the approximately 190 retained HIV repertoires, 55 to 65 were collected before ART initiation and approximately 130 after ART initiation. Each repertoire was downsampled to 5000 TRB nucleotide sequences, and summary statistics were averaged across 100 downsampling iterations. Only TRB sequences with CDR3 regions of at least seven amino acids were retained for analysis. Diversity was measured with a Shannon entropy-derived clonality score and the Gini coefficient. In the repertoire networks, any two of the top 5000 CDR3 amino acid sequences were connected whenever the two sequences differed by an edit distance of one. For TRB CDR3 amino acid sequences, antigen specificity groups and MHC restriction were predicted with GLIPH2. CDR3 amino acid sequences were matched against VDJdb and McPAS-TCR to flag known CMV, EBV, HIV or tissue antigen associations. Pre-ART, post-ART and control groups were compared with Wilcoxon signed-rank tests and Holm-Bonferroni correction. TCRdb retrieved this table from immuneACCESS and kept in-frame rearrangements only. Not all clones are present; in checked studies, unresolved V genes account for under half, and no reason is known for the remainder. The DNA gave D and trimming, while V, J and clone size come from that table. The sample profile shows about 35,000 clones; about four fifths of them were found once. 6.2% of the sample lies in the top ten.

Details on this clone: Its specific antigen is unknown. Nothing much larger sits one base from this clone, and base qualities are not available.

Counted from cysteine to phenylalanine, this CDR3 has 14 amino acids. The kept DNA is CDR3 alone, 42 bases in frame from the first base. A distance of 3 bases separates the germline ends of V and J, which lose 0 bases and 0 bases respectively. CDR1 and CDR2 are read off the germline V gene as SGHRS and YFSETQ. The V and J genes are TRBV5-1 and TRBJ1-4, with the D gene too uncertain to name. The sample was unsorted PBMCs, taken 1 year after starting antiretroviral therapy. The receptor's source is a man aged 18-30 years with HIV. The CDR3 amino acid sequence is: CASSLGATNEKLFF. At the DNA level, the sequence is TGCGCCAGCAGCTTGGGTGCAACTAATGAAAAACTGTTTTTT.